This TCR beta chain was documented in a study of blood T cell repertoires in COVID-19 (dated by TCRdb to the early 2020s). Regarding the study in general: The collaborator samples originated in the United States, Italy and Spain and spanned the acute and convalescent phases of COVID-19. The prospective study material was composed of cDNA or gDNA derived from T cells, B-cell-depleted T cells, or PBMCs. Deeply sampled blood TCRbeta repertoires from subjects exposed to, actively infected with, or recovered from COVID-19 were included in the dataset. The repertoires were released in a freely available public database meant as a resource for research on the immune response to SARS-CoV-2. Samples were obtained from the ongoing ImmuneRACE study (first 160 participants) and from roughly 1,300 subjects provided by 6 global collaborators. Nearly every sample came with metadata listing a de-identified subject ID, COVID-19 status, age in years and sex. HLA class I and class II types, where available, came from metadata supplied by the sample provider rather than from assay-based typing.

CDR1 and CDR2 are read off the germline V gene as KGHSH and LQKENI. Spanning cysteine to phenylalanine, the CDR3 consists of 15 amino acids. Left in the record is the CDR3 DNA by itself, 45 bases read in frame from the first base. Turning to this clone: What this receptor recognizes is not known. Its ends do not fully match the called genes, so a read error is possible.

TCRbeta CDR3 regions were amplified from genomic DNA by means of the immunoSEQ Assay, a bias-controlled multiplex PCR. The study's own analysis went as follows. The number of nucleated cells in each sample was estimated by amplification of reference gene primers within the assay. To quantify the absolute abundance of each unique TCRbeta CDR3 rearrangement, sequence reads were collapsed and filtered. For each sample, productive Simpson clonality was calculated as the square root of Simpson's diversity index across productive rearrangements. This immuneACCESS table, as held by TCRdb, lists in-frame sequences with V and J called but not all clones. Of the missing ones, under half trace to an unresolved V gene in checked studies; the others have no known cause. From that table come the V and J calls and clone size; the DNA was used to work out D and trimming. The sample data list 150,000 to 170,000 clones, and approximately 80% of these were observed just once. The ten largest clonotypes hold about 12% of the sample.

Study-level results and caveats: The quantity of clinical and demographic metadata differed by source and by participant and was supplied without curation.

In Seattle, one collaborating source enrolled patients while the infection was active and tracked those patients longitudinally over the course of disease. The collaborating institutions used their own protocols to collect whole blood in K2EDTA tubes. For TCRbeta analysis, collaborators shipped samples as frozen whole blood, isolated PBMCs, or DNA extracted from either of those sample types. The chain was built from TRBV18 and TRBJ1-2, and the D gene may be TRBD1, 6 bases matching. The specimen was peripheral blood. This TCR came from a woman aged 55-70 years with COVID-19, enrolled during active disease. CDR3 sequence: CASSPRTTGSGFPSF. The DNA sequence is TGTGCCAGCTCACCACGGACGACAGGTTCCGGATTCCCGTCCTTC. With the portions outside the CDR3 filled from the reference TRBV18 and TRBJ1-2 genes, the complete variable region becomes NAGVMQNPRHLVRRRGQEARLRCSPMKGHSHVYWYRQLPEEGLKFMVYLQKENIIDESGMPKERFSAEFPKEGPSILRIQQVVRGDSAAYFCASSPRTTGSGFPSFGSGTRLTVV.